This T cell receptor beta chain was identified during a study of cytomegalovirus exposure and HLA in healthy donors. General study results and limits: The productive fraction for most TCR beta V segments was about 87% or about 30% in an earlier analysis.

V was cut by 6 bases and J by 5 bases, with 16 bases left in between. The CDR3 has 14 amino acids. In germline, CDR1 is MNHEY, CDR2 SVGAGI. PCR was performed using 60 Vbeta and 13 Jbeta primers. The data were produced by immunoSEQ multiplex PCR, yet TCRdb's version contains in-frame clones alone and is incomplete. The sample lists 85,000 to 120,000 clones; about two thirds were seen once. Note on this clone: Its antigen is unknown.

This sequence originates from a female donor in good health and CMV-seronegative. The chain couples TRBV6-5 to TRBJ2-5; D unclear. The specimen sequenced was PBMCs. The CDR3 nucleotides are TGTGCCAGCAGACAAGAGGCGTTTGGGGAGACCCAGTACTTC. Its protein is CASRQEAFGETQYF.